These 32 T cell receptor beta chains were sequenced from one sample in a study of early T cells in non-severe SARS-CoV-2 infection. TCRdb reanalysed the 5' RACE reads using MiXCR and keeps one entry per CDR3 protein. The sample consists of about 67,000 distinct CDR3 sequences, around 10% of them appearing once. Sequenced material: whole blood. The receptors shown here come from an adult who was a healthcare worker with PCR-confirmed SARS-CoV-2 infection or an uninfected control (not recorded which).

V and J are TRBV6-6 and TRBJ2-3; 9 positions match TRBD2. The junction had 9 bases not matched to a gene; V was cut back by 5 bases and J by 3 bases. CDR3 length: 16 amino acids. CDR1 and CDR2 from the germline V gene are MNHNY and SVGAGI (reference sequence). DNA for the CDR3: TGTGCCAGCAGTGAGTTAGCGGGGGAAAGGACAGATACGCAGTATTTT. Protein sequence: CASSELAGERTDTQYF.

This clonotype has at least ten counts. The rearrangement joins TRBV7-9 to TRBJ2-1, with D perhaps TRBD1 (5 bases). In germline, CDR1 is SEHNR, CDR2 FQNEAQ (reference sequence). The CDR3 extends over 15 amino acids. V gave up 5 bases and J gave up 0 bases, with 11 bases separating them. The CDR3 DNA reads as TGTGCCAGCAGCCCAGGGCGGCGCTCCTACAATGAGCAGTTCTTC. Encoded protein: CASSPGRRSYNEQFF. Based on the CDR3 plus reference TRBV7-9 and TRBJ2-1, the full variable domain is DTGVSQNPRHKITKRGQNVTFRCDPISEHNRLYWYRQTLGQGPEFLTYFQNEAQLEKSRLLSDRFSAERPKGSFSTLEIQRTEQGDSAMYLCASSPGRRSYNEQFFGPGTRLTVL.

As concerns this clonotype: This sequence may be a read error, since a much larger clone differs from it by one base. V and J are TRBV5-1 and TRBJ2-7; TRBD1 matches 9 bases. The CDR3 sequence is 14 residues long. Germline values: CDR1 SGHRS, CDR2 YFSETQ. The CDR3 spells CASSSTGGNYEPYF. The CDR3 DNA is TGCGCCAGCAGTTCGACAGGGGGGAACTACGAGCCGTACTTC. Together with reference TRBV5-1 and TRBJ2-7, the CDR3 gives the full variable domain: KAGVTQTPRYLIKTRGQQVTLSCSPISGHRSVSWYQQTPGQGLQFLFEYFSETQRNKGNFPGRFSGRQFSNSRSEMNVSTLELGDSALYLCASSSTGGNYEPYFGPGTRLTVT.

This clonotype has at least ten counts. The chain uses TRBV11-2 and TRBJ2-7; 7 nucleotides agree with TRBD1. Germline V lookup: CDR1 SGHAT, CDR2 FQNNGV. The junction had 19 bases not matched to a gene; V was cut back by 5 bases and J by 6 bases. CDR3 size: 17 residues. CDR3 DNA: TGTGCCAGCAGCGATTTTGGGACAGCGATGATTACGGGCGAGCAGTACTTC. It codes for CASSDFGTAMITGEQYF. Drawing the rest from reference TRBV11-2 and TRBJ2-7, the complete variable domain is EAGVAQSPRYKIIEKRQSVAFWCNPISGHATLYWYQQILGQGPKLLIQFQNNGVVDDSQLPKDRFSAERLKGVDSTLKIQPAKLEDSAVYLCASSDFGTAMITGEQYFGPGTRLTVT.

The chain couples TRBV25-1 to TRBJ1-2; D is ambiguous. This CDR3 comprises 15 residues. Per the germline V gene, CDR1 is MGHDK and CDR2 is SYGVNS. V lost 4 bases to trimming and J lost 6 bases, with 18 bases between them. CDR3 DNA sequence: TGTGCCAGCAGTGGTGAGGGTTTAGGGTGGAATGGCTACACCTTC. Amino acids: CASSGEGLGWNGYTF.

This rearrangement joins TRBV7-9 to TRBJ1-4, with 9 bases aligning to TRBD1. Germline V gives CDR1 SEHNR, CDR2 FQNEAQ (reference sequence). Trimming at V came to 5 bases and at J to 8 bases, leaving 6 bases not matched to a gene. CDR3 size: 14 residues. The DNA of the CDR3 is TGTGCCAGCAGCCCGGGACAGGGAGCCGAAAAACTGTTTTTT. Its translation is CASSPGQGAEKLFF.

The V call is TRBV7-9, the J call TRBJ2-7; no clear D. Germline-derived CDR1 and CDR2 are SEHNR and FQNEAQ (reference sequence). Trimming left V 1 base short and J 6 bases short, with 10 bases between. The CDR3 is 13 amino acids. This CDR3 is CASSLVVSSEQYF. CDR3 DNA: TGTGCCAGCAGCTTAGTCGTCAGTAGCGAGCAGTACTTC. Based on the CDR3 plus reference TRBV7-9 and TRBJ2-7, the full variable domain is DTGVSQNPRHKITKRGQNVTFRCDPISEHNRLYWYRQTLGQGPEFLTYFQNEAQLEKSRLLSDRFSAERPKGSFSTLEIQRTEQGDSAMYLCASSLVVSSEQYFGPGTRLTVT.

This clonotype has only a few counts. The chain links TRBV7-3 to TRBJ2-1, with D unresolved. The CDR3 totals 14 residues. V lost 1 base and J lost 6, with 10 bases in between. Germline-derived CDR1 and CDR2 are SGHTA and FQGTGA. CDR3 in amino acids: CASSLSQLVNEQFF. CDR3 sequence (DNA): TGTGCCAGCAGCTTAAGCCAGTTAGTCAATGAGCAGTTCTTC.

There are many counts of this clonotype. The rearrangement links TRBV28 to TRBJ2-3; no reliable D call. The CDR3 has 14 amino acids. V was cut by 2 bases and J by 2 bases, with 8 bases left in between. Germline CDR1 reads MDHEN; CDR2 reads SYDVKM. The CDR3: CASSLTRNTDTQYF. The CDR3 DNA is TGTGCCAGCAGTTTAACACGAAACACAGATACGCAGTATTTT.

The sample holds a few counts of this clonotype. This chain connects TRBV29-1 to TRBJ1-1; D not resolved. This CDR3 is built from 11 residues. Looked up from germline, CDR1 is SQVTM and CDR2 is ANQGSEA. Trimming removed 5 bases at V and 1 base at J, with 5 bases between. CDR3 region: CSVSRNTEAFF. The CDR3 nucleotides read TGCAGCGTTTCTAGGAACACTGAAGCTTTCTTT.

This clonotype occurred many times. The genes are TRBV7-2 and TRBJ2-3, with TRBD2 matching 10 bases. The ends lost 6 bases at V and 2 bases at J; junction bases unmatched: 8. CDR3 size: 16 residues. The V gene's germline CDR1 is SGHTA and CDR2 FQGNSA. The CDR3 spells CASRPALAGATDTQYF. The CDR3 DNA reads TGTGCCAGCAGGCCGGCGCTAGCGGGGGCCACAGATACGCAGTATTTT. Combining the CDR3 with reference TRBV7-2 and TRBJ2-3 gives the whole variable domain GAGVSQSPSNKVTEKGKDVELRCDPISGHTALYWYRQSLGQGLEFLIYFQGNSAPDKSGLPSDRFSAERTGGSVSTLTIQRTQQEDSAVYLCASRPALAGATDTQYFGPGTRLTVL.

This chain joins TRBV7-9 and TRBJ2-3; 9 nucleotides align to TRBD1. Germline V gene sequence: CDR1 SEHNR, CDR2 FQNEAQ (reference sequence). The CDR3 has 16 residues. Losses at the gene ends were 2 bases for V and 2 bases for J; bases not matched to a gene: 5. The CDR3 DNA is TGTGCCAGCAGCTTATCGACAGGGGGACACACAGATACGCAGTATTTT. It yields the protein CASSLSTGGHTDTQYF. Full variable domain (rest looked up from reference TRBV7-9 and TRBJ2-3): DTGVSQNPRHKITKRGQNVTFRCDPISEHNRLYWYRQTLGQGPEFLTYFQNEAQLEKSRLLSDRFSAERPKGSFSTLEIQRTEQGDSAMYLCASSLSTGGHTDTQYFGPGTRLTVL.

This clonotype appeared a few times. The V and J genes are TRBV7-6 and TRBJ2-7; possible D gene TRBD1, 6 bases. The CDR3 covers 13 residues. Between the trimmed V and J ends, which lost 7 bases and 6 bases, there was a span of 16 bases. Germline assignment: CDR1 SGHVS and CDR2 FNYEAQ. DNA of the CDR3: TGTGCCAGCACCCAGGGGTCCTACGGCGAGCAGTACTTC. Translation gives CASTQGSYGEQYF.

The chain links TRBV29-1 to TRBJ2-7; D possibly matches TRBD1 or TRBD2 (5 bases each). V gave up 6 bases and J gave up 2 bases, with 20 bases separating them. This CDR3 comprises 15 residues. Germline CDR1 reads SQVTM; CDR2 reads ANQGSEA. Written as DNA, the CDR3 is TGCAGCGTCAGTTGGTCGGGGCAGGTAACCTACGAGCAGTACTTC. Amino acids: CSVSWSGQVTYEQYF.

The CDR3 bases are TGCAGCGTTGACCTCCGAGCGGACACAGATACGCAGTATTTT. As protein: CSVDLRADTDTQYF. The V call is TRBV29-1, the J call TRBJ2-3, with D possibly matching TRBD2 (5 bases). Germline lookup yields CDR1 SQVTM and CDR2 ANQGSEA. V lost 3 bases to trimming and J lost 2 bases, with 12 bases between them. The CDR3 is made up of 14 amino acids.

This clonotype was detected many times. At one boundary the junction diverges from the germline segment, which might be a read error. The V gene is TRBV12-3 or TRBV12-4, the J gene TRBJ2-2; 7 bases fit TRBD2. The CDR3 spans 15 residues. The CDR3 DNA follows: TGTGCCAGCAGGTTAGCGGGTCCGAACACCGGGGAGCTGTTTTTT. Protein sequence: CASRLAGPNTGELFF.

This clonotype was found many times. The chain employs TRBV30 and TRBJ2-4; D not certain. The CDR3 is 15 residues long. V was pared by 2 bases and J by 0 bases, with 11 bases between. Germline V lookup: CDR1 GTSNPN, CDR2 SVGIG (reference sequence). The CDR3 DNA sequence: TGTGCCTGGAGTCCCCTCCAAACAGCCAAAAACATTCAGTACTTC. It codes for CAWSPLQTAKNIQYF. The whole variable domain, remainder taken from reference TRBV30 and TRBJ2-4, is SQTIHQWPATLVQPVGSPLSLECTVEGTSNPNLYWYRQAAGRGLQLLFYSVGIGQISSEVPQNLSASRPQDRQFILSSKKLLLSDSGFYLCAWSPLQTAKNIQYFGAGTRLSVL.

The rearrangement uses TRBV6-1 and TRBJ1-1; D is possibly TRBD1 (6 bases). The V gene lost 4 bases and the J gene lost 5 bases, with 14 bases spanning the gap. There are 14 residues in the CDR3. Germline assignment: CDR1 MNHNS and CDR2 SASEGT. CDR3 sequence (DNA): TGTGCCAGCAGTGTCCCTTCAGGGGCAACTGAAGCTTTCTTT. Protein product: CASSVPSGATEAFF.

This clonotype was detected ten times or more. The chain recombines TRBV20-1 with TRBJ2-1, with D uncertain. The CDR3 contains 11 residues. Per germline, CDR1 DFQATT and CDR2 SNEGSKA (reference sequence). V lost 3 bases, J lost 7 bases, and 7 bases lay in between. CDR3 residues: CSASFRNEQFF. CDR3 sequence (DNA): TGCAGTGCTAGTTTCCGGAATGAGCAGTTCTTC.

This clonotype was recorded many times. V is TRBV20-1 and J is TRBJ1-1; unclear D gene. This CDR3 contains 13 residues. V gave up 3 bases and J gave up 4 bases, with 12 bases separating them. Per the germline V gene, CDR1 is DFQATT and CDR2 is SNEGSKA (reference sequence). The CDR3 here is CSASASSGTEAFF. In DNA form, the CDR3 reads TGCAGTGCTAGCGCGTCTTCGGGCACTGAAGCTTTCTTT.

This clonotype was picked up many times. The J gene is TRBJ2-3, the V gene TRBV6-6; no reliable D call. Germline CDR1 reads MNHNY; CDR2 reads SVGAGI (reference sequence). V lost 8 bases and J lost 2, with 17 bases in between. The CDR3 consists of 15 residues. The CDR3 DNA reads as TGTGCCAGCTGTTCCAGAGGCGGCTACACAGATACGCAGTATTTT. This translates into CASCSRGGYTDTQYF.

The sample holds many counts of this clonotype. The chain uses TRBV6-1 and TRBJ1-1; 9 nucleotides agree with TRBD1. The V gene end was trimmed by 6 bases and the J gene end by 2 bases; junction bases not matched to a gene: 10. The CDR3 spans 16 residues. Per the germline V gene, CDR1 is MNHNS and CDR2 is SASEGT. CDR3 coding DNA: TGTGCCAGCAGAAAAACAGGGGGCAGGGGAAACACTGAAGCTTTCTTT. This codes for CASRKTGGRGNTEAFF.

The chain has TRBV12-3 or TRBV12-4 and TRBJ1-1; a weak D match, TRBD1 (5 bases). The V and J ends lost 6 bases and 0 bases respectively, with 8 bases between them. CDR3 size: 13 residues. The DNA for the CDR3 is TGTGCCAGCAGGCGGGACCTGAACACTGAAGCTTTCTTT. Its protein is CASRRDLNTEAFF.

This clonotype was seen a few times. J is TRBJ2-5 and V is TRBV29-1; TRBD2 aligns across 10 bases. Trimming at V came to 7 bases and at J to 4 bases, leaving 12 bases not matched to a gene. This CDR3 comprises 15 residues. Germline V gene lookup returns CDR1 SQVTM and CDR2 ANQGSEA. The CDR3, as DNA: TGCAGCGCTGTGATAGCGGGGGGTCTGGGAGAGACCCAGTACTTC. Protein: CSAVIAGGLGETQYF.

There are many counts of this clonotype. CDR3 in DNA: TGTGCCAGCACCGACCTCATCACCTACGAGCAGTACTTC. Protein: CASTDLITYEQYF. The chain carries TRBV7-9 and TRBJ2-7; no definite D call. The CDR3 is made up of 13 amino acids. Deletions cut 7 bases from V and 2 bases from J, with 12 bases between. The germline V gene encodes CDR1 SEHNR and CDR2 FQNEAQ (reference sequence).

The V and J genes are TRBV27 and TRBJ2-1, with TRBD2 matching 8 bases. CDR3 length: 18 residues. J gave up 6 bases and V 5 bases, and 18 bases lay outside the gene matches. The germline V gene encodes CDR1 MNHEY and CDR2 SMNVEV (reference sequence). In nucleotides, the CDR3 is TGTGCCAGCAGTCCAAATTCCCTCCTAGCGGGTTTACGCAATGAGCAGTTCTTC. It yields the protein CASSPNSLLAGLRNEQFF.

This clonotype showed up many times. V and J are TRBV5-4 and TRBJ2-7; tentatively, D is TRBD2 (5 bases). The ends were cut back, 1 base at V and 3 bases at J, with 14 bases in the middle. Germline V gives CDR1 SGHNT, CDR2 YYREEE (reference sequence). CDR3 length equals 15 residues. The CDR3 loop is CASSLKGRGNYEQYF. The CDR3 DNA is TGTGCCAGCAGCTTGAAAGGACGGGGTAACTACGAGCAGTACTTC.

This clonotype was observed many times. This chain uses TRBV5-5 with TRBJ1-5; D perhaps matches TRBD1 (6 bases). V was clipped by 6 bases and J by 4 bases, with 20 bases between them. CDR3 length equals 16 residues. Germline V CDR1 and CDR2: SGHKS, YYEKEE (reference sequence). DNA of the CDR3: TGTGCCAGCACCCTATCAGGGGTGGCCGGGAATCAGCCCCAGCATTTT. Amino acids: CASTLSGVAGNQPQHF.

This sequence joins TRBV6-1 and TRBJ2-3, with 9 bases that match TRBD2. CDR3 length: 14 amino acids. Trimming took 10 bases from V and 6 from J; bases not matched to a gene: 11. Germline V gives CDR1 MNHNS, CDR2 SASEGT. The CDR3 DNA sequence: TGTGCCATCACCCCCCTAGCGGGGCCGGATACGCAGTATTTT. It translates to CAITPLAGPDTQYF.

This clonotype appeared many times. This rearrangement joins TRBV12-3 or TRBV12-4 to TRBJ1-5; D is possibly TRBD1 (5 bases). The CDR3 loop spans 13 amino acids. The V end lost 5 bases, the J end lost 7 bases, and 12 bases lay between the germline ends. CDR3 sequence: CASSGARKQPQHF. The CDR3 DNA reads TGTGCCAGCAGTGGGGCGCGGAAACAGCCCCAGCATTTT.

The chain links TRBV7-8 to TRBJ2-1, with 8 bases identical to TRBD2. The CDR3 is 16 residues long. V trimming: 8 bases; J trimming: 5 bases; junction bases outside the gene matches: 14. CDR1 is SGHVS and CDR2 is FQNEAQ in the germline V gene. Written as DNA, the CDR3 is TGTGCCAGCCTGTCTGTGGAAGCGGGAGTGGACAATGAGCAGTTCTTC. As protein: CASLSVEAGVDNEQFF.

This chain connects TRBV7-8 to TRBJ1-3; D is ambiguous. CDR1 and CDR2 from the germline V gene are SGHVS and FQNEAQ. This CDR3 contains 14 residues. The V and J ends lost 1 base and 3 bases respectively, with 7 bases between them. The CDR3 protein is CASSLGVIGNTIYF. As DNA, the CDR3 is TGTGCCAGCAGCTTAGGAGTCATTGGAAACACCATATATTTT.